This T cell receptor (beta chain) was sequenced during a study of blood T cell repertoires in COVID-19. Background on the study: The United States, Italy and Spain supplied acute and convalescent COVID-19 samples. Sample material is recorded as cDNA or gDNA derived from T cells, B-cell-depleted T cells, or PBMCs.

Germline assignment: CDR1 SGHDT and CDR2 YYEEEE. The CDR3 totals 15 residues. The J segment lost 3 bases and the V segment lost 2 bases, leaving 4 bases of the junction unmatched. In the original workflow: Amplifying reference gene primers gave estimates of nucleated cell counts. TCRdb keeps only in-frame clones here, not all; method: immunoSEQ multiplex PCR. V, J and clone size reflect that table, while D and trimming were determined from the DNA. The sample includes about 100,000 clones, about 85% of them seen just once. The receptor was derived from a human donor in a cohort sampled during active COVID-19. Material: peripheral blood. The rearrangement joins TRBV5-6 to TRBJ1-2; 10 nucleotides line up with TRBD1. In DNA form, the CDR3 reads TGTGCCAGCAGCTTCCGGGACAGGGGTGACTATGGCTACACCTTC. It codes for CASSFRDRGDYGYTF.